A selection of T cell receptor beta chains follows, all from one sample in a study of chemoradiotherapy in HPV16-positive cancers. Repertoires were generated with immunoSEQ multiplex PCR, while TCRdb's copy carries only in-frame clones and drops some. The sample has tens of thousands of clones, more than 70% seen once. The sample in question was blood, obtained from a patient who underwent chemoradiotherapy. These receptors were taken from a human donor with HPV-associated anogenital cancer. CDR3s include the opening cysteine and the closing phenylalanine or tryptophan.

J gene | V gene | CDR3 protein
TRBJ2-3 | TRBV18 | CASSPGTPRDTQYF
TRBJ2-5 | TRBV5-1 | CASSDRPQETQYF
TRBJ2-2 | TRBV7-2 | CASRKPGLLTGGELFF
TRBJ1-1 | TRBV2 | CASSDPGSYSEAFF
TRBJ1-4 | TRBV5-4 | CASSLPGWDEKLFF
TRBJ1-2 | TRBV7-2 | CASSLVGPYGYTF
TRBJ2-7 | TRBV7-9 | CASSLALGQGAYEQYF
TRBJ1-1 | TRBV29-1 | CSVGRTEAFF
TRBJ2-2 | TRBV5-6 | CASSFGLAGNTGELFF
TRBJ2-7 | TRBV7-9 | CASSISGGYEQYF
TRBJ1-2 | TRBV13 | CASSLGAGGVDGYTF
TRBJ2-3 | TRBV13 | CASSSFRDIGTDTQYF
TRBJ2-1 | TRBV27 | CASRMTGGPYNEQFF
TRBJ2-1 | TRBV5-6 | CASSLEGSGRFGNEQFF
TRBJ2-7 | TRBV6-5 | CASSFSGSEQYF
TRBJ2-7 | TRBV19 | CASSIAVNSYEQYF
TRBJ1-1 | TRBV5-1 | CASSLYDSVGSEAFF
TRBJ1-4 | TRBV5-6 | CASSLGGRGEKLFF
TRBJ2-5 | TRBV7-9 | CASNNGVGRETQYF
TRBJ2-1 | TRBV7-9 | CASSLQGTNYNEQFF
TRBJ1-3 | TRBV19 | CASTLRGFSGNTIYF
TRBJ2-7 | TRBV7-2 | CASSSGTYSGIKGYEQYF
TRBJ1-2 | TRBV9 | CASSVDNNYGYTF
TRBJ1-2 | TRBV6-6 | CASSPWRGQGNYTF
TRBJ1-4 | TRBV19 | CASSIGRGLDEKLFF
TRBJ2-7 | TRBV14 | CASSQDYRDYEQYF
TRBJ1-1 | TRBV27 | CASSPNPGQNTEAFF
TRBJ1-3 | TRBV4-1 | CASRGGADSGNTIYF
TRBJ2-5 | TRBV9 | CASSVDSQQETQYF
TRBJ2-5 | TRBV5-1 | CASSYTLAGGETQYF
TRBJ2-1 | TRBV27 | CASSLILAVSYNEQFF
TRBJ2-1 | TRBV5-1 | CASSSTGTNYNEQFF
TRBJ2-6 | TRBV5-1 | CASSLGLRLSGANVLTF
TRBJ1-2 | TRBV4-1 | CASSQPGQINYGYTF
TRBJ2-7 | TRBV29-1 | CSVGRTGSSYEQYF
TRBJ2-2 | TRBV2 | CASSRGTGAGELFF
TRBJ1-5 | TRBV2 | CASSEGGPQHF
TRBJ1-6 | TRBV6-1 | CASSDGGRLNNSPLHF
TRBJ1-1 | TRBV9 | CASSVDSGSTEAFF
TRBJ2-1 | TRBV10-3 | CAITSGQFYNEQFF
TRBJ1-5 | TRBV28 | CASSSHFKPQHF
TRBJ2-7 | TRBV5-4 | CASSLAPDYEQYF
TRBJ2-2 | TRBV5-1 | CASRVRAAGGELFF